The TCR beta chain described here comes from a study of CD8 T cells in Susac syndrome (dated by TCRdb to the late 2010s). Broadly, across the study: Of the Susac syndrome patients who were sequenced, eight were in clinical remission while more than five had clinically active disease. At blood withdrawal, Susac syndrome patients were either therapy-naive, taking corticosteroids (in some cases with IVIg as well), or taking IVIg alone. The study used repertoire sequencing to test whether antigen drove CD8+ T cell activation and differentiation in Susac syndrome. Clonality of the CD8+ T cell repertoire was compared between roughly eleven healthy donors, roughly 14 Susac syndrome patients and around 15 multiple sclerosis patients. What the study reported, not specific to this receptor: Susac syndrome CD8+ repertoires showed clonal expansion, highest in CD8+ TEMRA cells and greater in clinically active than remitting patients. Looking at Susac-specific public clones, the researchers identified fewer than 20 in the total CD8+ repertoire and roughly 5 in the CD8+ TEMRA repertoire. The TCR sequencing and HLA analysis was acknowledged to have included a relatively small number of individuals.

Details on this clonotype: Its antigen is currently not known. No base quality values were provided; no much bigger clone lies one nucleotide off.

Reading the germline V gene gives CDR1 SNHLY and CDR2 FYNNEI. V is pared back by 3 bases and J by 6 bases, with 14 bases lying between the germline termini. The CDR3 spans 14 residues, from the cysteine through the phenylalanine. The read is trimmed to its CDR3 DNA, 42 bases read in frame from base 1. High-throughput TCR beta sequencing profiled peripheral blood CD8+ and CD4+ T cells from healthy donors, Susac syndrome patients and multiple sclerosis patients. The Susac syndrome patients fulfilled recently defined diagnostic criteria for definite or probable disease. Bulk CD8+ and CD4+ T cells were purified by magnetic negative isolation, while CD8+ TEMRA cells were enriched using FACS. Blood was drawn into EDTA tubes, processed within 24 hours, and PBMCs were isolated by density gradient centrifugation. PBMCs intended for TCR sequencing were cryopreserved in liquid nitrogen and thawed later in a water bath at 37 degrees C. The sorted or isolated CD4+, CD8+ and CD8+ TEMRA cells had a purity of 90% or higher.

RNA was extracted using the RNeasy kit, and about 0.45 to 1 ug of the RNA was reverse transcribed with random hexamers. The immunoSEQ multiplex PCR assay, covering 54 Vbeta and 13 Jbeta segments, was used to amplify TCR beta CDR3 regions. PCR amplification bias was corrected by using a synthetic template baseline for primer optimization and computational correction. Per the original workflow: Reads were annotated to V, D and J genes per IMGT and analyzed with immunoSEQ Analyzer, keeping only productive sequences. Clonality was calculated as one minus the Shannon entropy normalized by log2 of the number of productive unique sequences. For each patient and control, public and private clones were evaluated within the 100 most prevalent clones. A clone was defined as Susac-specific if it was absent from the healthy and MS cohorts, from some 1,100 published viral clones and from other ImmuneACCESS disease sequences. The raw public reads went through TCRdb reprocessing: fastp at Q25, MiXCR clone calling, in-frame beta chains kept. One record per CDR3 amino acid sequence lists the most common genes and DNA. TCRdb, not the authors, supplied the V and J calls. The sample table contains around 100,000 distinct CDR3 sequences; only one count was recorded for about 95% of them. The ten largest clones represent 0.3% of the sample.

Sequences were obtained from CD8+ T cells from PBMCs. This TCR derives from a human donor with Susac syndrome. The rearrangement joined TRBV2 to TRBJ1-2; confidence is insufficient to name the D gene. Here is the DNA: TGTGCCAGCAGTGAGCGGCCGGGAACGGATGGCTACACCTTC. It translates to CASSERPGTDGYTF.